This T cell receptor (beta chain) was recovered during a study of response to subunit inactivated influenza vaccine. Study conclusions and caveats: Few additional T cells are recruited per seasonal influenza vaccination, authors suggested.

V lost 4 bases to trimming and J lost 5 bases; unmatched junction nucleotides: 9. Per germline, CDR1 LNHNV and CDR2 YYDKDF (reference sequence). The CDR3 length is 16 residues. On this clonotype itself: What it binds is not known.

Each CDR3 protein is one row after TCRdb ran MiXCR on the RT-PCR reads. The sample holds about 520,000 distinct CDR3 sequences, approximately 7.3% seen once. V usage is TRBV15 and J usage is TRBJ2-1; TRBD2 matches 9 bases. The sample was PBMCs from blood, taken around 25 months after vaccination. This sequence originates from a man aged 50-75 years who received an inactivated influenza vaccine. Written as DNA, the CDR3 is TGTGCCACCAGCACCCATAGCGGGGGTAATGACAATGAGCAGTTCTTC. Amino acids: CATSTHSGGNDNEQFF. The complete variable domain, with remaining parts taken from reference TRBV15 and TRBJ2-1, reads DAMVIQNPRYQVTQFGKPVTLSCSQTLNHNVMYWYQQKSSQAPKLLFHYYDKDFNNEADTPDNFQSRRPNTSFCFLDIRSPGLGDTAMYLCATSTHSGGNDNEQFFGPGTRLTVL.